This TCR beta chain derives from a study of OX40 agonist ivuxolimab in advanced cancers. Sequencing was performed with immunoSEQ multiplex PCR; in TCRdb, only in-frame clones are kept and a portion is missing. The table lists more than 55,000 clones, about 90% of them singletons. Germline CDR1 is SNHLY and CDR2 is FYNNEI. This CDR3 spans 16 amino acids. After removal of 6 bases from V and 11 bases from J, the junction contained 21 bases not matched to a gene. Exclusion of a patient followed from autoimmune disease history or systemic immunosuppression. The chain recombines TRBV2 with TRBJ1-1; 7 nucleotides align to TRBD1. Sequencing used CD4+ or CD8+ T cells sorted from blood, obtained in a trial of the OX40 agonist ivuxolimab. The source is an adult with an advanced solid tumor such as melanoma, head and neck, liver or kidney cancer. Here the CDR3 reads CASSLQGSSVGITAFF. For the CDR3, the DNA is TGTGCCAGCAGCCTACAGGGGTCGTCGGTGGGGATTACGGCTTTCTTT.